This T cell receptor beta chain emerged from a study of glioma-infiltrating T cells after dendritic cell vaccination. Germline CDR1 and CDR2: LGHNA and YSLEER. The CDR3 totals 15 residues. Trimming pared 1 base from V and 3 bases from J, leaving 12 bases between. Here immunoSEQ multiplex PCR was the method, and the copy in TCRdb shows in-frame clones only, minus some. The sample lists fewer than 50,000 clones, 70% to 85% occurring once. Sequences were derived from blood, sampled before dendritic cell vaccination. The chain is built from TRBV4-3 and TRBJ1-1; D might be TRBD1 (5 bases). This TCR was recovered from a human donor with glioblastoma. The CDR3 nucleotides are TGCGCCAGCAGCCAAGGAGTCGGGGGGGACACTGAAGCTTTCTTT. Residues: CASSQGVGGDTEAFF.